The 13 T cell receptor beta chains below were found in one sample sequenced in a study of OX40 agonist ivuxolimab in advanced cancers. The table came from immunoSEQ multiplex PCR; TCRdb's copy has only in-frame clones and leaves some out. This sample carries around 62,000 clones, 70% to 85% of them seen once, and the ten largest clones take around 1.7%. This specimen consisted of CD4+ or CD8+ T cells sorted from blood, obtained in a trial of the OX40 agonist ivuxolimab. All receptors derive from an adult with an advanced solid tumor such as melanoma, head and neck, liver or kidney cancer.

The J gene is TRBJ1-1, the V gene TRBV19; 9 bases fit TRBD1. CDR1 is LNHDA and CDR2 is SQIVND in the germline V gene (reference sequence). Unmatched junction bases numbered 4, after V lost 5 bases and J lost 0 bases. This CDR3 comprises 15 residues. The CDR3 DNA reads as TGTGCCAGTAGTGCCTGGGACAGGGTGAACACTGAAGCTTTCTTT. Translation gives CASSAWDRVNTEAFF.

The chain combines TRBV18 with TRBJ1-1; 8 bases line up with TRBD1. J gave up 1 base and V 3 bases, and 4 bases lay outside the gene matches. This CDR3 has 15 residues. Germline values: CDR1 KGHSH, CDR2 LQKENI. CDR3 coding DNA: TGTGCCAGCTCACCGGGACAGGTCAAGAACACTGAAGCTTTCTTT. Translated: CASSPGQVKNTEAFF.

As concerns this clone: One end of the junction is discordant with germline, which a read error may explain. The chain links TRBV5-1 to TRBJ1-2, with D unresolved. CDR3 length: 12 amino acids. The germline CDR1 and CDR2 sequences are SGHRS and YFSETQ. CDR3 residues: CASRLDGSGYTF. The CDR3 nucleotides are TGCGCCAGCAGATTGGACGGCAGTGGCTACACCTTC.

To note about this clone: The same CDR3 can be traced to other DNA sequences in this sample. V is TRBV7-9 and J is TRBJ1-5; no definite D call. CDR1 is SEHNR and CDR2 is FQNEAQ in the germline V gene (reference sequence). The CDR3 length is 13 residues. V lost 1 base and J lost 5, with 6 bases in between. The CDR3 loop reads CASSLGGDQPQHF. In DNA, the CDR3 is TGTGCCAGCAGCTTAGGCGGCGATCAGCCCCAGCATTTT. Filled out from reference TRBV7-9 and TRBJ1-5, the complete variable domain reads DTGVSQNPRHKITKRGQNVTFRCDPISEHNRLYWYRQTLGQGPEFLTYFQNEAQLEKSRLLSDRFSAERPKGSFSTLEIQRTEQGDSAMYLCASSLGGDQPQHFGDGTRLSIL.

V usage is TRBV19 and J usage is TRBJ2-2; D is undetermined. The CDR3 is 14 residues long. CDR1 is LNHDA and CDR2 is SQIVND in the germline V gene (reference sequence). V was clipped by 5 bases and J by 4 bases, with 11 bases between them. Here the CDR3 reads CASSARMFTGELFF. CDR3 DNA sequence: TGTGCCAGTAGTGCGCGGATGTTCACCGGGGAGCTGTTTTTT.

The chain couples TRBV6-5 to TRBJ2-7; tentatively, D is TRBD2 (6 bases). Germline values: CDR1 MNHEY, CDR2 SVGAGI. V lost 3 bases and J lost 7, with 22 bases in between. CDR3 length: 16 residues. The CDR3: CASSYGGRTAAGEQYF. The CDR3 DNA sequence: TGTGCCAGCAGTTATGGTGGGAGAACGGCCGCGGGGGAGCAGTACTTC.

The genes are TRBV5-4 and TRBJ1-6, with D possibly being TRBD1 (5 bases). Germline CDR1 SGHNT, CDR2 YYREEE (reference sequence). V was trimmed by 4 bases and J by 2 bases, leaving 10 bases between them. This CDR3 has 15 residues. CDR3 sequence: CASSGTGTYNSPLHF. In nucleotides, the CDR3 is TGTGCCAGCAGCGGGACGGGGACCTATAATTCACCCCTCCACTTT.

V is TRBV9 and J is TRBJ1-1; TRBD1 might be the D (6 bases). Trimming stripped 0 bases from V and 7 bases from J, with 13 bases between. The CDR3 spans 14 residues. Germline values: CDR1 SGDLS, CDR2 YYNGEE. CDR3 in DNA: TGTGCCAGCAGCGTAGACCCGGACAGCCTTGAAGCTTTCTTT. It is translated as CASSVDPDSLEAFF.

The chain is built from TRBV5-1 and TRBJ2-2; D gene unclear. The germline V gene encodes CDR1 SGHRS and CDR2 YFSETQ. V gave up 0 bases and J gave up 1 base, with 10 bases separating them. The CDR3 contains 16 residues. CDR3 protein: CASSLEVGGNTGELFF. CDR3 DNA: TGCGCCAGCAGCTTGGAAGTCGGCGGGAACACCGGGGAGCTGTTTTTT.

V usage is TRBV5-4 and J usage is TRBJ2-1, with 14 bases that match TRBD2. Unmatched junction bases numbered 6, after V lost 7 bases and J lost 6 bases. The CDR3 is 15 residues long. Germline CDR1 reads SGHNT; CDR2 reads YYREEE (reference sequence). The DNA for the CDR3 is TGTGCCAGCGGTAGGGGACTAGCGGGAGTCAATGAGCAGTTCTTC. Its translation: CASGRGLAGVNEQFF. The entire variable domain, with the rest obtained from reference TRBV5-4 and TRBJ2-1, is as follows: ETGVTQSPTHLIKTRGQQVTLRCSSQSGHNTVSWYQQALGQGPQFIFQYYREEENGRGNFPPRFSGLQFPNYSSELNVNALELDDSALYLCASGRGLAGVNEQFFGPGTRLTVL.

The V call is TRBV18, the J call TRBJ1-2; tentative D call: TRBD1 (6 bases). CDR1 is KGHSH and CDR2 is LQKENI in the germline V gene. Deletions cut 3 bases from V and 6 bases from J, with 20 bases between. The CDR3 length is 16 residues. The chain's CDR3 is CASSPPMEGGSHGYTF. The CDR3 nucleotides are TGTGCCAGCTCACCTCCCATGGAGGGGGGCAGTCATGGCTACACCTTC.

The CDR3 loop is CASSSGTGDGADTQYF. In nucleotides, the CDR3 is TGTGCCAGCAGCTCAGGGACGGGAGATGGGGCAGATACGCAGTATTTT. The J gene is TRBJ2-3, the V gene TRBV11-3, with a tentative D call TRBD2 (6 bases). The length of the CDR3 is 16 residues. Germline V gene lookup returns CDR1 SGHNT and CDR2 YENEEA. Trimming pared 4 bases from V and 4 bases from J, leaving 18 bases between.

CDR3 sequence (DNA): TGTGCCAGCAGTTTCAGGGGCGGGGCGCGCTCCCTTTACAATGAGCAGTTCTTC. Its protein product is CASSFRGGARSLYNEQFF. The V and J genes are TRBV27 and TRBJ2-1; D is possibly TRBD1 or TRBD2 (6 bases each). Germline V gene data show CDR1 as MNHEY and CDR2 as SMNVEV (reference sequence). This CDR3 has 18 amino acids. Trimming pared 3 bases from V and 4 bases from J, leaving 22 bases between.